This TCR beta chain was recorded in a study of vaccination and CD4 T cells after COVID-19. Indicated time point: late sampling 161 to 241 days after vaccination in three convalescent patients. Treatment: approximately 11-day PBMC culture with coronavirus spike peptide pools or control peptides (ViraFEST assay). CDR1 is SEHNR and CDR2 is FQNEAQ in the germline V gene (reference sequence). Trimming stripped 3 bases from V and 3 bases from J, with 11 bases between. The CDR3 loop spans 14 amino acids. Of note for this clonotype: What it binds is unknown.

Scientists ran DNA taken from cultured CD4+ T cells through the Oncomine TCR Beta short-read assay for sequencing. TCRdb redid the calling of the PCR reads with MiXCR, one entry per CDR3 protein. The sample lists approximately 20,000 distinct CDR3 sequences; about 46% were seen once. This sample comprised CD4+ T cells from blood, cultured in vitro, obtained about 7 months after SARS-CoV-2 vaccination. The V and J genes are TRBV7-9 and TRBJ1-1; TRBD1 might be the D (5 bases). This clonotype was obtained from a human donor who had recovered from COVID-19. The CDR3 coding sequence is TGTGCCAGCAGCTTGGACACGCTGCACACTGAAGCTTTCTTT. Its protein is CASSLDTLHTEAFF. The whole variable domain, remainder taken from reference TRBV7-9 and TRBJ1-1, is DTGVSQNPRHKITKRGQNVTFRCDPISEHNRLYWYRQTLGQGPEFLTYFQNEAQLEKSRLLSDRFSAERPKGSFSTLEIQRTEQGDSAMYLCASSLDTLHTEAFFGQGTRLTVV.